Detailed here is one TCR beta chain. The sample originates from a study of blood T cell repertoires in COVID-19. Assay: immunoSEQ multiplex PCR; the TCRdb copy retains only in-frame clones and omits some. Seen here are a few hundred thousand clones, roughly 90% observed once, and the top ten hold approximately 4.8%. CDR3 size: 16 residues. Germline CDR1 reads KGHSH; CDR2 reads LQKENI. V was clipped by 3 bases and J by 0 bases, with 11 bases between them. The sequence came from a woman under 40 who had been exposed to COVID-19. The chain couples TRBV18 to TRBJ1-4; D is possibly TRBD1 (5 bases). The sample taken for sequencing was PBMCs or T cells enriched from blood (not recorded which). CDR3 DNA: TGTGCCAGCTCACCTCGGACACCGACAACTAATGAAAAACTGTTTTTT. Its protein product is CASSPRTPTTNEKLFF.